The rows below give T cell receptor beta chains drawn from one sample of a study of siplizumab effects on memory and regulatory T cells. Measured with immunoSEQ multiplex PCR; TCRdb has only the in-frame clones, and not every one. The sample gives roughly 93,000 clones, over 90% of which show up once; approximately 1.5% is in the top ten. The sequencing sample was made of non-Treg CD4+ T cells sorted from blood. These receptors were obtained from a human donor in good health. Each CDR3 is given with its conserved first and last residue. A clone size is listed for some rows: how often the clone was seen (once, few, many), or a class if it is expanded.

CDR3aa: CASREQLSGGQPQHF; abundance: NA; j_gene: TRBJ1-5; v_gene: TRBV6-1
CDR3aa: CASSVEGGSNTGELFF; abundance: NA; j_gene: TRBJ2-2; v_gene: TRBV2
CDR3aa: CASSYSRGLSIGGYTF; abundance: NA; j_gene: TRBJ1-2; v_gene: TRBV6-6
CDR3aa: CASSENTGANQPQHF; abundance: NA; j_gene: TRBJ1-5; v_gene: TRBV6-1
CDR3aa: CASQLLRGETYEQYF; abundance: NA; j_gene: TRBJ2-7; v_gene: TRBV5-1
CDR3aa: CASSERVLNTEAFF; abundance: NA; j_gene: TRBJ1-1; v_gene: TRBV2
CDR3aa: CASSFWARSYEQYF; abundance: few; j_gene: TRBJ2-7; v_gene: TRBV5-5
CDR3aa: CASSFSGDTGELFF; abundance: NA; j_gene: TRBJ2-2; v_gene: TRBV5-1
CDR3aa: CSVTWGQAYEAFF; abundance: NA; j_gene: TRBJ1-1; v_gene: TRBV29-1
CDR3aa: CASSPDAGTGSYEQYF; abundance: NA; j_gene: TRBJ2-7; v_gene: TRBV5-1
CDR3aa: CASSLTSGSHEQYF; abundance: NA; j_gene: TRBJ2-7; v_gene: TRBV6-5
CDR3aa: CASSEFLVLAGETQYF; abundance: once; j_gene: TRBJ2-3; v_gene: TRBV2
CDR3aa: CASRQGYEQYF; abundance: NA; j_gene: TRBJ2-7; v_gene: TRBV6-1
CDR3aa: CASSVNSGTNTGELFF; abundance: NA; j_gene: TRBJ2-2; v_gene: TRBV5-1
CDR3aa: CASSFRNSGNTIYF; abundance: NA; j_gene: TRBJ1-3; v_gene: TRBV19
CDR3aa: CASSGGGSGANVLTF; abundance: NA; j_gene: TRBJ2-6; v_gene: TRBV6-4
CDR3aa: CASSSRDSKGEQYF; abundance: NA; j_gene: TRBJ2-7; v_gene: TRBV7-2
CDR3aa: CASSPPGAGSYEQYF; abundance: NA; j_gene: TRBJ2-7; v_gene: TRBV11-3